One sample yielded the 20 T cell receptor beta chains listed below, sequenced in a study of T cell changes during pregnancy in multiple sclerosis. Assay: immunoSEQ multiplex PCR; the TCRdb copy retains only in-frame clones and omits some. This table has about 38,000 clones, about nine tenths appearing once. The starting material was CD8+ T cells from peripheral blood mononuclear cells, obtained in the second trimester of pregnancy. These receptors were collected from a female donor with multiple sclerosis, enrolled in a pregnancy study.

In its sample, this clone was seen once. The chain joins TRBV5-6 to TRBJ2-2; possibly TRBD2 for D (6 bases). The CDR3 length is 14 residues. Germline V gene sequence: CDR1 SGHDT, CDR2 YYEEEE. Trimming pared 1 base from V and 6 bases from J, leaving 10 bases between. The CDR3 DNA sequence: TGTGCCAGCAGCTTGTCGTGGGGGGCCGGGGAGCTGTTTTTT. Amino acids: CASSLSWGAGELFF. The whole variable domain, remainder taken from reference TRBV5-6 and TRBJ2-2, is DAGVTQSPTHLIKTRGQQVTLRCSPKSGHDTVSWYQQALGQGPQFIFQYYEEEERQRGNFPDRFSGHQFPNYSSELNVNALLLGDSALYLCASSLSWGAGELFFGEGSRLTVL.

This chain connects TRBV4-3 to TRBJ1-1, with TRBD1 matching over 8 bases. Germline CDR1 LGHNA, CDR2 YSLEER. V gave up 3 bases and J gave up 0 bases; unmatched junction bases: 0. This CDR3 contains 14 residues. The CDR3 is CASSQTGVNTEAFF. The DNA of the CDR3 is TGCGCCAGCAGCCAGACAGGGGTGAACACTGAAGCTTTCTTT.

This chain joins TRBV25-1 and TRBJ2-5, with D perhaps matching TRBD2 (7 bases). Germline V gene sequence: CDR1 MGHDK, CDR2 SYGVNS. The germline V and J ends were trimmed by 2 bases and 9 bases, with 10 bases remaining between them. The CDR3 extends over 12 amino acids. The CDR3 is CASSEGGAAQYF. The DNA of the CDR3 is TGTGCCAGCAGTGAAGGGGGGGCGGCCCAGTACTTC.

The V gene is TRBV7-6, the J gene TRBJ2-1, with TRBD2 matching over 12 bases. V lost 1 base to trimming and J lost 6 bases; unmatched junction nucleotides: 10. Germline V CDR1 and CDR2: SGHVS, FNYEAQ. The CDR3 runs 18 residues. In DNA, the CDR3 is TGTGCCAGCAGCTTAGAGACTAGCGGGAGCTCGAGTAGCAATGAGCAGTTCTTC. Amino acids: CASSLETSGSSSSNEQFF.

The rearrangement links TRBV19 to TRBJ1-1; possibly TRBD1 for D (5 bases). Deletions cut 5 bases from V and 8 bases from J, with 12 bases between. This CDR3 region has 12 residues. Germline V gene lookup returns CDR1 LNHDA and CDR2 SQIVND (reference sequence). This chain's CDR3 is CASSPFRAEAFF. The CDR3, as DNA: TGTGCCAGTAGTCCCTTCAGGGCCGAAGCTTTCTTT.

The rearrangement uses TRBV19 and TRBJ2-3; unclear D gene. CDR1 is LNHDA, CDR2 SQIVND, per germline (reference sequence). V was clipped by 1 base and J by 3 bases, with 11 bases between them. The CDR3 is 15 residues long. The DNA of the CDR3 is TGTGCCAGTAGTATAGCGTTGGCATCAACAGATACGCAGTATTTT. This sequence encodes CASSIALASTDTQYF.

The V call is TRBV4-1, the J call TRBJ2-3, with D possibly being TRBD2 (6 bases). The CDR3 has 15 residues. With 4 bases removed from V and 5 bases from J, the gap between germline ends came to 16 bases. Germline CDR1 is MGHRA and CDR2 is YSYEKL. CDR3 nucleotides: TGCGCCAGCAGCCGACTAGATTCCTACCAAGATACGCAGTATTTT. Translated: CASSRLDSYQDTQYF.

CDR3 loop: CASTPKGAFTDTQYF. CDR3 nucleotides: TGTGCCAGCACCCCGAAAGGGGCCTTCACAGATACGCAGTATTTT. This rearrangement joins TRBV6-1 to TRBJ2-3; TRBD1 might be the D (5 bases). Germline loops: CDR1 MNHNS, CDR2 SASEGT. The CDR3 loop spans 15 amino acids. V lost 7 bases to trimming and J lost 2 bases, with 16 bases between them.

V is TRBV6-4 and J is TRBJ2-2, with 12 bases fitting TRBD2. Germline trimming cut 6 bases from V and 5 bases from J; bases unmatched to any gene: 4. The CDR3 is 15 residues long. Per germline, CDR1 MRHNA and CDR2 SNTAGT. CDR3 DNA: TGTGCCAGCAGCCGACTAGCGGGAGATACCGGGGAGCTGTTTTTT. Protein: CASSRLAGDTGELFF.

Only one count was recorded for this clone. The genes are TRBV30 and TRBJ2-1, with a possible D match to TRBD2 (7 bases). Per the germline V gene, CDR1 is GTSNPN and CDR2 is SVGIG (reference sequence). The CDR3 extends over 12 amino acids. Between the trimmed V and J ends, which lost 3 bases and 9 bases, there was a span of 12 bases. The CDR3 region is CAWRGGATEQFF. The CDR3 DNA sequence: TGTGCCTGGAGGGGGGGGGCCACTGAGCAGTTCTTC.

The CDR3 reads CASSLPGQGLIRGYTF. The DNA for the CDR3 is TGTGCCAGCAGCTTACCGGGACAGGGTTTGATTCGGGGCTACACCTTC. The rearrangement uses TRBV7-2 and TRBJ1-2, with 9 positions matching TRBD1. The CDR3 has 16 amino acids. The V gene's germline CDR1 is SGHTA and CDR2 FQGNSA. The V segment lost 2 bases and the J segment 8 bases; nucleotides outside the gene matches: 12.

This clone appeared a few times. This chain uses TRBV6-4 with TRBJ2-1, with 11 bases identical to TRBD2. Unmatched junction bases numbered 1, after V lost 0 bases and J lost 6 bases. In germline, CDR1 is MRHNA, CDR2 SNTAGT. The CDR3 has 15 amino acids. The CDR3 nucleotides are TGTGCCAGCAGTGACTCTAGCGGGGGGGCCAATGAGCAGTTCTTC. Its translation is CASSDSSGGANEQFF.

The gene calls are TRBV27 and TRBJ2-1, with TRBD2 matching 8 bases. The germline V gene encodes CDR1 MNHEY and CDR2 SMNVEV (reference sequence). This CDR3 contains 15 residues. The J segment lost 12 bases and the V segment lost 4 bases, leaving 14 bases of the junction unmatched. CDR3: CASSSGTRYNEWQFF. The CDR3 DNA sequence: TGTGCCAGCAGTTCCGGGACTAGATACAATGAGTGGCAGTTCTTC.

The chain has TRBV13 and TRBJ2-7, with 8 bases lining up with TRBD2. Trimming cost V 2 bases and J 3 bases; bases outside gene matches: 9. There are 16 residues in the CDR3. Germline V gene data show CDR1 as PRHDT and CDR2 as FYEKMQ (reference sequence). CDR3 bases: TGTGCCAGCAGCTTAACGGACGGGACTAGAGACTACGAGCAGTACTTC. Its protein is CASSLTDGTRDYEQYF.

CDR3 in amino acids: CASSLAGTANTEAFF. As DNA, the CDR3 is TGTGCCAGCAGCTTAGCAGGGACAGCGAACACTGAAGCTTTCTTT. The rearrangement links TRBV7-8 to TRBJ1-1; TRBD1 agrees at 7 bases. V was clipped by 0 bases and J by 1 base; unmatched bases: 2. The length of the CDR3 is 15 residues. CDR1 is SGHVS and CDR2 is FQNEAQ in the germline V gene. The full variable domain, rest sourced from reference TRBV7-8 and TRBJ1-1, is GAGVSQSPRYKVAKRGQDVALRCDPISGHVSLFWYQQALGQGPEFLTYFQNEAQLDKSGLPSDRFFAERPEGSVSTLKIQRTQQEDSAVYLCASSLAGTANTEAFFGQGTRLTVV.

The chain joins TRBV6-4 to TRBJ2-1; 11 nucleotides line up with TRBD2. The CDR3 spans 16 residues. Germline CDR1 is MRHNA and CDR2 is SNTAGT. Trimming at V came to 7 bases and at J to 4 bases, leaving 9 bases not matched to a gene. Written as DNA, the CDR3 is TGTGCCAGCAACTCCCTAGCGGGAGGACCATACAATGAGCAGTTCTTC. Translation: CASNSLAGGPYNEQFF.

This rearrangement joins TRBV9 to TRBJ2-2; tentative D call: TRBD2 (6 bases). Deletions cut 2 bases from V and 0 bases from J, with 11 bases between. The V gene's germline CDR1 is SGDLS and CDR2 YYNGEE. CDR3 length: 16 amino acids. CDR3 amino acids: CASSVGGGTNTGELFF. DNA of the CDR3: TGTGCCAGCAGCGTTGGGGGAGGAACGAACACCGGGGAGCTGTTTTTT. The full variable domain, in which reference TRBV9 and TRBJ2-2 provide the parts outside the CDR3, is DSGVTQTPKHLITATGQRVTLRCSPRSGDLSVYWYQQSLDQGLQFLIQYYNGEERAKGNILERFSAQQFPDLHSELNLSSLELGDSALYFCASSVGGGTNTGELFFGEGSRLTVL.

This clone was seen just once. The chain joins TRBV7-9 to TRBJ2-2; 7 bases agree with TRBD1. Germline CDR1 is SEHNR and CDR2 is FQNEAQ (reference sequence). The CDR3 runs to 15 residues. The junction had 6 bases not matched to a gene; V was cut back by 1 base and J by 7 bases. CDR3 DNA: TGTGCCAGCAGCTTAGTAAGGGGGCTCGGCGGGGAGCTGTTTTTT. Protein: CASSLVRGLGGELFF. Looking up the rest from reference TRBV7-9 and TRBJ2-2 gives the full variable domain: DTGVSQNPRHKITKRGQNVTFRCDPISEHNRLYWYRQTLGQGPEFLTYFQNEAQLEKSRLLSDRFSAERPKGSFSTLEIQRTEQGDSAMYLCASSLVRGLGGELFFGEGSRLTVL.

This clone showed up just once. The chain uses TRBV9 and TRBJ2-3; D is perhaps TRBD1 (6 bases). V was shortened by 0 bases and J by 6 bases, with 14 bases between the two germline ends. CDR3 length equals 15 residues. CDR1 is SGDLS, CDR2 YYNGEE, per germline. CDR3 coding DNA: TGTGCCAGCAGCGTAGCTTCCAGGACAGCCGATACGCAGTATTTT. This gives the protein CASSVASRTADTQYF.

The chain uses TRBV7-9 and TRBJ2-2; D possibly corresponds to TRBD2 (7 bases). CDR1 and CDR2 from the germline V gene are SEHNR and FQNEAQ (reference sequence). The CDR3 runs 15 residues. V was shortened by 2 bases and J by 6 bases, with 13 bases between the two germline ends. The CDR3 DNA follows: TGTGCCAGCAGCTTACCGGGGGGCCCCGCCGGGGAGCTGTTTTTT. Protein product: CASSLPGGPAGELFF. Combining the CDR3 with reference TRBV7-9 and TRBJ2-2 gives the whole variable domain DTGVSQNPRHKITKRGQNVTFRCDPISEHNRLYWYRQTLGQGPEFLTYFQNEAQLEKSRLLSDRFSAERPKGSFSTLEIQRTEQGDSAMYLCASSLPGGPAGELFFGEGSRLTVL.